This TCR beta chain is from a study of blood T cell repertoires in COVID-19. Patients at the Seattle site were enrolled during active infection and followed longitudinally. The repertoire was sequenced with immunoSEQ multiplex PCR; TCRdb's copy has only in-frame clones and lacks some. The sample carries around 310,000 clones, 90% recorded once. Source material: peripheral blood. The sequence was obtained from a woman between 40 and 55 years old with COVID-19, enrolled during active disease.

The CDR3 loop reads CASSIGRQFGNTEAFF. CDR3 sequence (DNA): TGTGCCAGTAGTATAGGCCGACAATTCGGGAACACTGAAGCTTTCTTT. This chain connects TRBV19 to TRBJ1-1; D is unresolved. V was cut by 1 base and J by 1 base, with 13 bases left in between. CDR3 length: 16 amino acids. In germline, CDR1 is LNHDA, CDR2 SQIVND (reference sequence).